This TCR beta chain was captured in a study of early T cells in non-severe SARS-CoV-2 infection (dated by TCRdb to about 2021). Study-wide context: Bulk RNA from unsorted whole blood was used for TCR sequencing, so alpha and beta chains could not be paired.

What the study reported, not specific to this receptor: VDJdb matching was skewed toward anti-spike CD8 responses and likely underestimated virus-specific expansions, missing private and CD4 specificities.

The CDR3, cysteine through phenylalanine, is 16 amino acids long. Only the CDR3 region is kept as DNA, spanning 48 bases read in frame from base 1. V is clipped by 5 bases and J by 6 bases, and the sequence between their germline boundaries is 21 bases long. The CDR1 and CDR2 encoded by the germline V gene are MNHEY and SVGAGI. Libraries were made using 5' RACE. Sequenced on a NextSeq 500. In the TCR library protocol, unique molecular identifiers were attached to individual cDNA molecules to correct for PCR bias and sequencing error. Sequencing covered both TCR alpha and beta chains, and within each sample the abundances of alpha and beta sequences were tightly co-correlated. The original methods were these. Decombinator V4 was used to annotate the V gene, J gene and CDR3 of the TCR sequences. Expanded TCRs were defined as changing significantly between any two time points under a Poisson model with p below 0.0001. Abundances of TCRs were expressed as counts per million after normalisation to the total number of TCRs sequenced in each sample. MAIT TCRs were defined by TRAV1-2 paired with TRAJ12, TRAJ20 or TRAJ33, and iNKT TCRs by TRAV10 paired with TRAJ18. VDJdb, accessed 1 November 2021, was searched for CMV, EBV and SARS-CoV-2 annotated TCRs, with TCRs annotated for multiple antigens excluded. The public reads were reanalyzed by TCRdb: fastp trimming at Q25, MiXCR alignment, in-frame beta chains only. Rows with a matching CDR3 protein are joined into one entry that keeps the most common DNA and genes. These V and J calls derive from TCRdb rather than the authors' analysis. The sample profile shows over 85,000 distinct CDR3 sequences; around an eighth of them were found once. Of the sample, approximately 3.8% falls within the top ten clones.

This clonotype has at least ten counts. Its cognate antigen has yet to be identified. Base qualities are missing; no much larger clone stands one base away. The study was a case-control design nested within a healthcare worker cohort in London, UK, with weekly nasopharyngeal swab PCR tests and blood sampling. Healthcare workers were enrolled in the week of the UK lockdown, from 23 to 31 March 2020, and were followed every week for up to roughly 15 weeks. The chain is encoded by TRBV6-5 joined to TRBJ2-3; tentative D gene TRBD2, with 6 bases matching. Sequencing used whole blood, obtained at baseline. The sequence derives from an adult who was a healthcare worker with PCR-confirmed SARS-CoV-2 infection or an uninfected control (not recorded which). The CDR3 loop reads CASSPPPGLERDTQYF. The DNA reads as follows: TGTGCCAGCAGTCCGCCTCCGGGACTTGAGAGGGATACGCAGTATTTT.